The present T cell receptor (beta chain) was sequenced within a study of blood T cell repertoires in COVID-19. Turning to the study itself: There were acute and convalescent COVID-19 samples, and they came from the United States, Italy and Spain.

Original processing notes: Amplifying reference gene primers gave estimates of nucleated cell counts. Produced via immunoSEQ multiplex PCR; TCRdb's table is partial and in-frame only. V and J calls and clone size come straight from that table; D and trimming were deduced from the DNA. This table has approximately 300,000 clones, roughly 89% appearing once. The CDR3 has 18 amino acids. The trim removed 5 bases at V and 4 bases at J, leaving 15 bases unmatched. Germline V CDR1 and CDR2: MDHEN, SYDVKM. The sequence derives from a woman aged 18-29 years with acute COVID-19. The chain employs TRBV28 and TRBJ1-1; 11 nucleotides match TRBD1. The sequencing sample was made of PBMCs or T cells enriched from blood (not recorded which). CDR3 residues: CASSRRTGTGGVRTEAFF. In DNA, the CDR3 is TGTGCCAGCAGTCGTAGAACCGGGACAGGGGGTGTCCGCACTGAAGCTTTCTTT.